These 16 T cell receptor beta chains originate from one sample sequenced in a study of CD8+CD57+ T cells in acquired aplastic anemia (dated by TCRdb to 2016 to 2019). The listed sequencing device is Illumina HiSeq 2000. Genomic DNA was used as template for profiling of TCR beta VDJ combinations and CDR3 sequences. Using fastp at Q25 and MiXCR, TCRdb reprocessed the public reads and kept productive beta chains. When rows share a CDR3 protein, they turn into one entry using the most common DNA and genes. The sample table holds 200,000 to 250,000 distinct CDR3 sequences, of which approximately 45% were seen once. The top ten clones comprise 7.8% of the sample. Expansion of CD8+CD57+ cells had been shown by flow cytometry in the patients chosen for sequencing. The sample consisted of sorted CD4+, CD8+, or CD8+CD57+ T cells (not recorded which) from PBMCs. Every receptor here comes from a human donor with aplastic anemia.

The DNA of the CDR3 is TGTGCCATCAGCCGGTCTATAGAGGGCACTGAAGCTTTCTTT. It codes for CAISRSIEGTEAFF. This chain links TRBV10-3 with TRBJ1-1; no definite D call. Per germline, CDR1 ENHRY and CDR2 SYGVKD. This CDR3 spans 14 amino acids. Between the trimmed V and J ends, which lost 6 bases and 4 bases, there was a span of 15 bases.

This sequence joins TRBV11-2 and TRBJ2-2; D is possibly TRBD2 (7 bases). The V and J ends lost 3 bases and 3 bases respectively, with 17 bases between them. Germline assignment: CDR1 SGHAT and CDR2 FQNNGV. This CDR3 spans 17 amino acids. The CDR3 sequence: CASSLNLAGADTGELFF. CDR3 sequence (DNA): TGTGCCAGCAGCTTGAATCTGGCGGGGGCAGACACCGGGGAGCTGTTTTTT. The full variable domain, with the rest looked up from reference TRBV11-2 and TRBJ2-2, is EAGVAQSPRYKIIEKRQSVAFWCNPISGHATLYWYQQILGQGPKLLIQFQNNGVVDDSQLPKDRFSAERLKGVDSTLKIQPAKLEDSAVYLCASSLNLAGADTGELFFGEGSRLTVL.

Points on this clonotype: A much larger clone differs from this one at a single base, so this may be a read error. The chain is built from TRBV7-8 and TRBJ1-2; tentatively, D is TRBD1 (5 bases). Germline values: CDR1 SGHVS, CDR2 FQNEAQ. The V end lost 1 base, the J end lost 3 bases, and 12 bases lay between the germline ends. The CDR3 sequence is 15 residues long. The CDR3 here is CASSLDQGPDYGYTF. The CDR3 DNA follows: TGTGCCAGCAGCTTAGATCAGGGTCCTGACTATGGCTACACCTTC.

This clonotype showed up many times. This chain joins TRBV5-5 and TRBJ2-1, with 10 bases that match TRBD2. The CDR3 extends over 15 amino acids. The junction had 7 bases not matched to a gene; V was cut back by 1 base and J by 9 bases. Germline V gene lookup returns CDR1 SGHKS and CDR2 YYEKEE (reference sequence). Written as DNA, the CDR3 is TGTGCCAGCAGCTTGAGACTAGCGGGCGGCAGTGAGCAGTTCTTC. Encoded protein: CASSLRLAGGSEQFF.

This clonotype was counted many times. The rearrangement links TRBV7-9 to TRBJ2-1; 8 positions agree with TRBD2. This CDR3 region has 12 residues. Looked up from germline, CDR1 is SEHNR and CDR2 is FQNEAQ (reference sequence). J lost 16 bases, V lost 1 base, and 6 bases had no gene match. CDR3 residues: CASSLVGREEFF. Here the CDR3 DNA reads TGTGCCAGCAGCTTAGTGGGGCGGGAGGAATTCTTC.

V usage is TRBV6-5 and J usage is TRBJ1-6; 8 bases match TRBD1. V was pared by 5 bases and J by 7 bases, with 13 bases of the junction left unmatched. CDR1 MNHEY and CDR2 SVGAGI come from the germline V gene. This CDR3 has 17 amino acids. CDR3 in amino acids: CASSPRAPGTGNSPLHF. Written as DNA, the CDR3 is TGTGCCAGCAGTCCTAGGGCCCCCGGGACAGGCAATTCACCCCTCCACTTT.

This clonotype has a count of ten or more. The V call is TRBV24-1, the J call TRBJ1-1; D gene uncertain. V shed 6 bases and J shed 4 bases, with 14 bases lying between them. The V gene's germline CDR1 is KGHDR and CDR2 SFDVKD. CDR3 length equals 14 residues. This CDR3 is CATSPGPERTEAFF. CDR3 DNA sequence: TGTGCCACCAGTCCTGGGCCCGAGCGCACTGAAGCTTTCTTT.

The table lists this clonotype with a count of one. V is TRBV13 and J is TRBJ2-7; D unresolved. CDR3 length equals 14 residues. V dropped 0 bases and J dropped 2 bases, with 8 bases sitting between them. The germline V gene has CDR1 PRHDT and CDR2 FYEKMQ (reference sequence). The CDR3 DNA reads TGTGCCAGCAGCTTAGGCAAGGCCACCTACGAGCAGTACTTC. Its translation: CASSLGKATYEQYF.

V gene TRBV15 combines with J gene TRBJ2-7; 9 bases match TRBD1. In germline, CDR1 is LNHNV, CDR2 YYDKDF (reference sequence). CDR3 size: 15 residues. With 3 bases clipped from V and 3 bases from J, the junction kept 6 bases outside the gene matches. The CDR3 loop reads CATSSSGQGYYEQYF. The CDR3 DNA is TGTGCCACCAGCAGTTCGGGACAGGGATACTACGAGCAGTACTTC. Drawing the rest from reference TRBV15 and TRBJ2-7, the complete variable domain is DAMVIQNPRYQVTQFGKPVTLSCSQTLNHNVMYWYQQKSSQAPKLLFHYYDKDFNNEADTPDNFQSRRPNTSFCFLDIRSPGLGDTAMYLCATSSSGQGYYEQYFGPGTRLTVT.

This clonotype was counted many times. The CDR3 reads CASSDGPEGNEQFF. The CDR3 DNA reads as TGTGCCAGCAGTGACGGCCCGGAGGGAAATGAGCAGTTCTTC. The rearrangement joins TRBV6-4 to TRBJ2-1; a possible D gene is TRBD2 (6 bases). The CDR3 covers 14 residues. Trimming removed 2 bases from V and 7 bases from J, with 12 bases in between. The germline V gene has CDR1 MRHNA and CDR2 SNTAGT.

The gene calls are TRBV7-2 and TRBJ2-1; TRBD2 is a possible D gene (6 bases). Trimming took off 5 bases at V and 5 bases at J, with 10 bases between the two ends. The CDR3 totals 13 residues. Germline V gene data show CDR1 as SGHTA and CDR2 as FQGNSA. CDR3 sequence reads: CASSLGLHNEQFF. The DNA for the CDR3 is TGTGCCAGCAGCCTGGGACTCCACAATGAGCAGTTCTTC.

The chain combines TRBV6-1 with TRBJ2-2; either TRBD1 or TRBD2 may fit D (6 bases each). Germline CDR1 reads MNHNS; CDR2 reads SASEGT. The V gene lost 6 bases and the J gene lost 3 bases, with 23 bases spanning the gap. There are 18 residues in the CDR3. The CDR3 nucleotides read TGTGCCAGCAGGAACAGGGAAGTGGACTATGGCTACACCGGGGAGCTGTTTTTT. As protein: CASRNREVDYGYTGELFF.

The CDR3 nucleotides read TGTGCCAGCAGCGCCTCAGTTAACACTGAAGCTTTCTTT. Translation gives CASSASVNTEAFF. This rearrangement joins TRBV9 to TRBJ1-1, with D uncertain. CDR1 SGDLS and CDR2 YYNGEE come from the germline V gene. The CDR3 covers 13 residues. V was trimmed by 3 bases and J by 2 bases, leaving 8 bases between them.

This sequence joins TRBV5-1 and TRBJ1-2, with D possibly TRBD1 on 5 matching bases. V lost 0 bases and J 8 bases, leaving 20 bases between the germline ends. The CDR3 loop spans 16 amino acids. The germline gives CDR1 SGHRS, CDR2 YFSETQ. The CDR3 spells CASSLVFYPERGGYTF. The CDR3 DNA reads TGCGCCAGCAGCTTGGTATTTTATCCAGAGAGGGGAGGCTACACCTTC. Complete variable domain (other parts from reference TRBV5-1 and TRBJ1-2): KAGVTQTPRYLIKTRGQQVTLSCSPISGHRSVSWYQQTPGQGLQFLFEYFSETQRNKGNFPGRFSGRQFSNSRSEMNVSTLELGDSALYLCASSLVFYPERGGYTFGSGTRLTVV.

This chain joins TRBV29-1 and TRBJ1-1, with 7 positions matching TRBD1. The CDR3 runs 14 residues. V gave up 7 bases and J gave up 2 bases; unmatched junction bases: 10. Germline V lookup: CDR1 SQVTM, CDR2 ANQGSEA. The DNA of the CDR3 is TGCAGCGGCGAACGGGCAGGGGGTAACACTGAAGCTTTCTTT. It yields the protein CSGERAGGNTEAFF.

The V call is TRBV19, the J call TRBJ2-1, with 10 positions matching TRBD2. V dropped 5 bases and J dropped 5; count of bases not matched to a gene: 6. The CDR3 is made up of 15 amino acids. Germline lookup yields CDR1 LNHDA and CDR2 SQIVND (reference sequence). The CDR3 coding sequence is TGTGCCAGTAGTCCCGTGGGACTAGCGAACAATGAGCAGTTCTTC. It translates to CASSPVGLANNEQFF.